The 7 T cell receptor beta chains given below trace back to one sample, sequenced in a study of blood T cell repertoires in COVID-19. The assay was immunoSEQ multiplex PCR, and TCRdb's table has in-frame clones only and misses some. The sample yields under 150,000 clones, about 80% seen once. Sequences were obtained from peripheral blood. All receptors come from a human donor in a cohort sampled during active COVID-19.

V usage is TRBV18 and J usage is TRBJ2-1, with a possible D match to TRBD1 (6 bases). The CDR3 contains 16 residues. CDR1 is KGHSH, CDR2 LQKENI, per germline. Between the trimmed V and J ends, which lost 1 base and 1 base, there was a span of 11 bases. The CDR3 loop is CASSPRQGQSYNEQFF. The CDR3 bases are TGTGCCAGCTCACCACGTCAGGGGCAATCCTACAATGAGCAGTTCTTC.

This sequence joins TRBV3-1 (or the pseudogene TRBV3-2) and TRBJ2-7; perhaps TRBD1 as D (6 bases). This CDR3 has 16 residues. Germline CDR1 is LGHDT and CDR2 is YNNKEL (reference sequence). Between the trimmed V and J ends, which lost 0 bases and 2 bases, there was a span of 14 bases. As DNA, the CDR3 is TGTGCCAGCAGCCAAGATCTTCAGGGGCTGGCCTACGAGCAGTACTTC. This codes for CASSQDLQGLAYEQYF.

The V gene is TRBV25-1, the J gene TRBJ2-2; tentatively, D is TRBD2 (5 bases). This CDR3 region has 15 residues. Germline values: CDR1 MGHDK, CDR2 SYGVNS. Trimming shortened V by 3 bases and J by 8 bases, and 16 bases separated the two germline ends. CDR3 in amino acids: CASSEGRYTVGELFF. CDR3 bases: TGTGCCAGCAGTGAGGGGAGATACACGGTGGGGGAGCTGTTTTTT.

This clone was counted a few times. The rearrangement joins TRBV7-3 to TRBJ2-3; 8 nucleotides agree with TRBD2. The germline V gene encodes CDR1 SGHTA and CDR2 FQGTGA. Trimming at V came to 8 bases and at J to 6 bases, leaving 13 bases not matched to a gene. This CDR3 comprises 15 residues. The CDR3 region is CASLPTGGAEDTQYF. DNA for the CDR3: TGTGCCAGCTTGCCTACCGGGGGGGCCGAGGATACGCAGTATTTT.

The rearrangement joins TRBV9 to TRBJ2-2; 7 nucleotides match TRBD1. CDR3 length: 19 amino acids. V trimming: 4 bases; J trimming: 2 bases; junction bases outside the gene matches: 17. The germline V gene has CDR1 SGDLS and CDR2 YYNGEE. The CDR3 here is CASSPETGTRSLNTGELFF. In DNA form, the CDR3 reads TGTGCCAGCAGCCCAGAGACAGGGACGAGGAGCCTTAACACCGGGGAGCTGTTTTTT.

The gene calls are TRBV6-5 and TRBJ2-2; 7 bases are a match to TRBD2. Trimming at V came to 4 bases and at J to 1 base, leaving 3 bases not matched to a gene. The CDR3 covers 15 residues. CDR1 and CDR2 from the germline V gene are MNHEY and SVGAGI. The CDR3, as DNA: TGTGCCAGCAGTTCGGGACTAAAGAACACCGGGGAGCTGTTTTTT. Protein sequence: CASSSGLKNTGELFF.

This chain connects TRBV30 to TRBJ2-7, with D hard to call. This CDR3 is 12 amino acids long. From germline, CDR1 is GTSNPN and CDR2 SVGIG (reference sequence). The V end lost 0 bases, the J end lost 8 bases, and 11 bases lay between the germline ends. CDR3 region: CAWSVRARQQYF. For the CDR3, the DNA is TGTGCCTGGAGTGTACGAGCGCGGCAGCAGTACTTC.